In its sample, the clone carrying this TCR beta chain was seen many times. cDNA molecules carried unique molecular identifiers, and template switching added a universal primer site. TCRdb reanalysed the 5' RACE reads using MiXCR and keeps one entry per CDR3 protein. The data hold 450,000 to 650,000 distinct CDR3 sequences, with roughly 9.9% observed a single time. This sample is drawn from a study of identical twins. All donors were healthy Caucasians. This same sample was also part of a study on yellow fever vaccine responses in identical twins. Per that paper: Reportedly, the T cell response mounted by twins to vaccine seemed partly convergent, partly personalized.

This sequence originates from a woman younger than 35 in good health. The sequenced material came from PBMCs.

CDR3 loop: CASRLDLREIPDTQYF. CDR3 coding DNA: TGTGCCAGCAGACTAGACCTTCGGGAGATACCAGATACGCAGTATTTT. V usage is TRBV7-2 and J usage is TRBJ2-3, with D perhaps matching TRBD2 (6 bases). Germline CDR1 reads SGHTA; CDR2 reads FQGNSA. The CDR3 loop spans 16 amino acids. Trimming stripped 6 bases from V and 4 bases from J, with 20 bases between.